The 8 T cell receptor beta chains below were found in one sample sequenced in a study of T cell responses to AZD1222 COVID-19 vaccine. The assay was immunoSEQ multiplex PCR, and TCRdb's table has in-frame clones only and misses some. The profile shows 150,000 to 200,000 clones, 85% to 90% of them singletons. This sample comprised peripheral blood, obtained on day 0 of MenACWY control vaccination. These receptors all stem from an adult in good health.

The genes are TRBV28 and TRBJ2-5; 9 nucleotides match TRBD2. After removal of 2 bases from V and 1 base from J, the junction contained 2 bases not matched to a gene. In germline, CDR1 is MDHEN, CDR2 SYDVKM. The CDR3 is made up of 15 amino acids. The CDR3 reads CASSLPGLAQETQYF. DNA of the CDR3: TGTGCCAGCAGTTTACCGGGACTAGCCCAAGAGACCCAGTACTTC.

The chain recombines TRBV21-1 with TRBJ2-6; TRBD1, the table's D call, was not compared with the DNA. TRBV21-1 is described as a pseudogene. The length of the CDR3 is 20 residues. The CDR3 DNA is TGTGCCAGCAGCAAAGTTGCGGTTCGGACAGGGCAGTCTGGGGCCAACGTCCTGACTTTC. It specifies CASSKVAVRTGQSGANVLTF.

This clone was observed a few times. This sequence joins TRBV11-2 and TRBJ1-2, with unresolved D. V lost 0 bases, J lost 5 bases, and 10 bases lay in between. Germline values: CDR1 SGHAT, CDR2 FQNNGV. The CDR3 runs to 14 residues. DNA for the CDR3: TGTGCCAGCAGCTTAGATGCAGGAGGGTATGGCTACACCTTC. Its translation: CASSLDAGGYGYTF.

This clone was seen a handful of times. V usage is TRBV28 and J usage is TRBJ1-1; TRBD1 is a possible D gene (6 bases). Trimming removed 8 bases from V and 4 bases from J, with 17 bases in between. The length of the CDR3 is 14 residues. Germline V gives CDR1 MDHEN, CDR2 SYDVKM. The CDR3 sequence: CASAPLDSRTEAFF. In DNA form, the CDR3 reads TGTGCCAGCGCCCCTTTGGACAGCCGCACTGAAGCTTTCTTT. The full variable domain, its missing parts supplied by reference TRBV28 and TRBJ1-1, is DVKVTQSSRYLVKRTGEKVFLECVQDMDHENMFWYRQDPGLGLRLIYFSYDVKMKEKGDIPEGYSVSREKKERFSLILESASTNQTSMYLCASAPLDSRTEAFFGQGTRLTVV.

The V gene is TRBV28, the J gene TRBJ1-1; no reliable D call. The CDR3 extends over 12 amino acids. V lost 6 bases and J lost 2, with 7 bases in between. CDR1 MDHEN and CDR2 SYDVKM come from the germline V gene. The CDR3 region is CASSKVNTEAFF. In DNA form, the CDR3 reads TGTGCCAGCAGCAAGGTTAACACTGAAGCTTTCTTT. The variable domain in full, with the rest retrieved from reference TRBV28 and TRBJ1-1, is DVKVTQSSRYLVKRTGEKVFLECVQDMDHENMFWYRQDPGLGLRLIYFSYDVKMKEKGDIPEGYSVSREKKERFSLILESASTNQTSMYLCASSKVNTEAFFGQGTRLTVV.

The rearrangement uses TRBV28 and TRBJ1-2; D call uncertain. The length of the CDR3 is 12 residues. CDR1 and CDR2 from the germline V gene are MDHEN and SYDVKM. V was clipped by 3 bases and J by 2 bases, with 4 bases between them. The CDR3 sequence: CASSLTNYGYTF. The DNA for the CDR3 is TGTGCCAGCAGTTTGACGAACTATGGCTACACCTTC.

The V and J genes are TRBV19 and TRBJ1-5, with 10 bases aligning to TRBD1. The CDR3 consists of 14 residues. Germline V gives CDR1 LNHDA, CDR2 SQIVND (reference sequence). V lost 7 bases and J lost 5; bases outside the gene matches: 5. CDR3 sequence: CASNTGQGDQPQHF. CDR3 DNA sequence: TGTGCCAGTAACACCGGACAGGGGGATCAGCCCCAGCATTTT.

V and J are TRBV30 and TRBJ2-1; D perhaps matches TRBD1 (5 bases). In germline, CDR1 is GTSNPN, CDR2 SVGIG (reference sequence). The CDR3 spans 15 residues. The ends were cut back, 1 base at V and 0 bases at J, with 10 bases in the middle. CDR3 residues: CAWSGQKSSYNEQFF. As DNA, the CDR3 is TGTGCCTGGAGTGGACAGAAAAGCTCCTACAATGAGCAGTTCTTC.